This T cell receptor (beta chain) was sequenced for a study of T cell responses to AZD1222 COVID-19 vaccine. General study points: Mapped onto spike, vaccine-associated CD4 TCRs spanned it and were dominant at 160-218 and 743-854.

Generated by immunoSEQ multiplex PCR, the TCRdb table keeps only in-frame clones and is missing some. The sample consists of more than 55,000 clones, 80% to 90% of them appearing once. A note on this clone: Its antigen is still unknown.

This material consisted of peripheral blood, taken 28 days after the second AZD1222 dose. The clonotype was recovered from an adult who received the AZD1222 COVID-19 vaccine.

The CDR3 nucleotides are TGTGCCAGCAGTTACAGAAGGGAGAACACTGAAGCTTTCTTT. Translated, it gives CASSYRRENTEAFF. The chain is built from TRBV6-5 and TRBJ1-1, with D uncertain. Germline V gives CDR1 MNHEY, CDR2 SVGAGI. Trimming pared 2 bases from V and 1 base from J, leaving 8 bases between. This CDR3 has 14 amino acids.